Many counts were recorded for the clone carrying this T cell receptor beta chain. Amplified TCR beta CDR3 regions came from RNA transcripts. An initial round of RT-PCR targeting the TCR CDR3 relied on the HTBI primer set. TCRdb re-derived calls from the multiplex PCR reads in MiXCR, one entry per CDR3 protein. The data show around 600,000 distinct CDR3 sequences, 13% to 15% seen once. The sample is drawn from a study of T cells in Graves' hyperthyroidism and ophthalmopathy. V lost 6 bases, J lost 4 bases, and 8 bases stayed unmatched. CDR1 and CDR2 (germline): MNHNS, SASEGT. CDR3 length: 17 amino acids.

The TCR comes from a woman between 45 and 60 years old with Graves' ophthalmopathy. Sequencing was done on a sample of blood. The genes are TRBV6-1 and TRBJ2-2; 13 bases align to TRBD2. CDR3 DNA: TGTGCCAGCAGCAGACTAGCGGGAGGAGGTAGCACCGGGGAGCTGTTTTTT. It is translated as CASSRLAGGGSTGELFF.